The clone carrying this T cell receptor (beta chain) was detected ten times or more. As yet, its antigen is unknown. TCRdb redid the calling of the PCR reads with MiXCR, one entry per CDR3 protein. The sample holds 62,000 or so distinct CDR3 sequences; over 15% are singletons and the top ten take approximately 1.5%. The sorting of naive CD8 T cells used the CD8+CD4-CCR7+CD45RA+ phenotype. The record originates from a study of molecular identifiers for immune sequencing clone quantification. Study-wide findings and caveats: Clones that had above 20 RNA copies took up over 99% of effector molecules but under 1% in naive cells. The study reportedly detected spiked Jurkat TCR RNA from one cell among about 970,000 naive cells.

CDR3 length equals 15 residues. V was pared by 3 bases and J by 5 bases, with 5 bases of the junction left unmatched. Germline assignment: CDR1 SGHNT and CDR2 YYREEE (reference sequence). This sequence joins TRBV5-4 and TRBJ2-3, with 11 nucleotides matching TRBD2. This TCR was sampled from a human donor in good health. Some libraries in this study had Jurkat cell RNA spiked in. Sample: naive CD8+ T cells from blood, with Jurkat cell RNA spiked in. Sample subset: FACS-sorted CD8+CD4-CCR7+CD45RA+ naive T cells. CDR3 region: CASSYLAGGGDTQYF. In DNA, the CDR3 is TGTGCCAGCAGCTATCTAGCGGGGGGAGGAGATACGCAGTATTTT.